The sequence of this TCR beta chain was determined in a study of shared clonotypes between healthy human individuals. Whole-study results and caveats: Despite large depth, rarefaction showed incomplete sorted-subset sequencing. Non-shared clonotypes had lower generation probabilities than those shared by all four donors.

The CDR3 is 12 amino acids. Germline assignment: CDR1 SEHNR and CDR2 FQNEAQ (reference sequence). Trimming pared 7 bases from V and 3 bases from J, leaving 10 bases between. As concerns this clone: Its antigen is unknown.

CD8 cells regarded as naive lacked CD45RO, were positively chosen for CCR7, and omitted terminally differentiated effector memory CD45RA+ cells. Researchers ran the assay at a deep level. Every immunoSEQ plate was one replicate of a subset's evenly spread DNA. Repertoires were generated with immunoSEQ multiplex PCR, while TCRdb's copy carries only in-frame clones and drops some. The profile shows hundreds of thousands of clones, approximately 90% of them singletons. The genes are TRBV7-9 and TRBJ2-7; unclear D gene. Sequencing was performed on naive CD8+ T cells sorted from blood. This TCR was recovered from a man younger than 45 in good health. The CDR3 is CASTFPGYEQYF. The CDR3 nucleotides are TGTGCCAGCACGTTTCCCGGCTACGAGCAGTACTTC.